What follows are 25 T cell receptor beta chains derived from one specimen sequenced in a study of OX40 agonist ivuxolimab in advanced cancers. The assay was immunoSEQ multiplex PCR, and TCRdb's table has in-frame clones only and misses some. Here the sample spans nearly 65,000 clones, approximately 90% being singletons. The sequencing used CD4+ or CD8+ T cells sorted from blood, collected in a trial of the OX40 agonist ivuxolimab. These TCRs come from an adult with an advanced solid tumor such as melanoma, head and neck, liver or kidney cancer.

This clone was observed once. This rearrangement joins TRBV14 to TRBJ2-1; 13 bases agree with TRBD2. V shed 4 bases and J 10 bases; nucleotides not matched to a gene: 13. There are 17 residues in the CDR3. Germline V CDR1 and CDR2: SGHDN, FVKESK. The CDR3 sequence is CASSRKGLAGLSVEQFF. The CDR3 region has the DNA TGTGCCAGCAGCCGGAAGGGACTAGCGGGATTGTCAGTAGAGCAGTTCTTC.

The CDR3 nucleotides are TGCGCCAGCAGCCCAAGGGTTGCGGGAGGCTCCTACAATGAGCAGTTCTTC. This sequence encodes CASSPRVAGGSYNEQFF. J is TRBJ2-1 and V is TRBV4-3; 8 bases line up with TRBD2. The CDR3 is made up of 17 amino acids. The germline V gene has CDR1 LGHNA and CDR2 YSLEER. The ends lost 4 bases at V and 0 bases at J; junction bases unmatched: 8.

The chain recombines TRBV11-2 with TRBJ1-2; D is possibly TRBD1 (6 bases). V lost 2 bases, J lost 5 bases, and 15 bases lay in between. Germline V CDR1 and CDR2: SGHAT, FQNNGV. There are 15 residues in the CDR3. In nucleotides, the CDR3 is TGTGCCAGCAGCTTATGGGCCAATACAGGGTATGGCTACACCTTC. This translates into CASSLWANTGYGYTF.

J is TRBJ2-1 and V is TRBV4-3; 8 bases are shared with TRBD2. J lost 6 bases, V lost 0 bases, and 7 bases had no gene match. The CDR3 has 16 amino acids. Germline CDR1 and CDR2: LGHNA and YSLEER. CDR3 coding DNA: TGCGCCAGCAGCCAAGATACGGGGGGGTTAATCAATGAGCAGTTCTTC. Translation gives CASSQDTGGLINEQFF.

The V call is TRBV7-2, the J call TRBJ2-1; tentatively, D is TRBD2 (6 bases). CDR1 SGHTA and CDR2 FQGNSA come from the germline V gene. Trimming took 5 bases from V and 8 from J, leaving 19 bases between them. The CDR3 runs to 15 residues. CDR3: CASSAVGGSWDEQFF. The CDR3 DNA is TGTGCCAGCAGCGCCGTTGGGGGGTCCTGGGATGAGCAGTTCTTC.

The chain carries TRBV9 and TRBJ1-4; unclear D gene. The CDR3 consists of 16 residues. CDR1 SGDLS and CDR2 YYNGEE come from the germline V gene. V lost 0 bases and J 0 bases, leaving 9 bases between the germline ends. The CDR3 nucleotides are TGTGCCAGCAGCGTAGATCCTGTTGCAACTAATGAAAAACTGTTTTTT. The encoded protein is CASSVDPVATNEKLFF.

The chain uses TRBV9 and TRBJ2-2; 7 bases are shared with TRBD1. V was clipped by 3 bases and J by 6 bases; unmatched bases: 2. CDR1 and CDR2 from the germline V gene are SGDLS and YYNGEE. The CDR3 consists of 13 residues. The CDR3 region has the DNA TGTGCCAGCAGCGAACAGGGGTCCGGGGAGCTGTTTTTT. Its protein product is CASSEQGSGELFF. Combining the CDR3 with reference TRBV9 and TRBJ2-2 gives the whole variable domain DSGVTQTPKHLITATGQRVTLRCSPRSGDLSVYWYQQSLDQGLQFLIQYYNGEERAKGNILERFSAQQFPDLHSELNLSSLELGDSALYFCASSEQGSGELFFGEGSRLTVL.

This rearrangement joins TRBV6-6 to TRBJ1-2, with D maybe TRBD1 (5 bases). The CDR3 extends over 14 amino acids. The ends were cut back, 8 bases at V and 8 bases at J, with 21 bases in the middle. Per the germline V gene, CDR1 is MNHNY and CDR2 is SVGAGI (reference sequence). The CDR3 coding sequence is TGTGCCAGCGGCCTTGAGGACGGGGCAGGAGGCTACACCTTC. This gives the protein CASGLEDGAGGYTF.

This clone was recorded a few times. Here the CDR3 DNA reads TGTGCCAGCAGCCTGACAGGGGGCTGGAACAATGAGCAGTTCTTC. It encodes CASSLTGGWNNEQFF. The chain links TRBV2 to TRBJ2-1; 10 nucleotides match TRBD1. CDR1 and CDR2 from the germline V gene are SNHLY and FYNNEI. With 6 bases clipped from V and 5 bases from J, the junction kept 7 bases outside the gene matches. CDR3 length: 15 residues.

J is TRBJ1-1 and V is TRBV18; D is perhaps TRBD1 (5 bases). The CDR3 contains 14 residues. Germline loops: CDR1 KGHSH, CDR2 LQKENI. V gave up 6 bases and J gave up 1 base, with 12 bases separating them. CDR3 in DNA: TGTGCCAGCTCTCTAGGGACGGGGAACACTGAAGCTTTCTTT. Its protein is CASSLGTGNTEAFF.

This chain connects TRBV7-6 to TRBJ2-2; 9 bases are shared with TRBD2. The CDR3 covers 16 residues. The ends lost 0 bases at V and 4 bases at J; junction bases unmatched: 3. Germline V gives CDR1 SGHVS, CDR2 FNYEAQ. The CDR3 reads CASSLAAGGGTGELFF. The CDR3 coding sequence is TGTGCCAGCAGCTTAGCAGCGGGGGGAGGCACCGGGGAGCTGTTTTTT.

The chain joins TRBV27 to TRBJ2-1; 8 nucleotides line up with TRBD2. Per the germline V gene, CDR1 is MNHEY and CDR2 is SMNVEV (reference sequence). V dropped 4 bases and J dropped 0; count of bases not matched to a gene: 8. The CDR3 has 17 residues. For the CDR3, the DNA is TGTGCCAGCAGTTCCCTTAGCGGGGATAGCTCCTACAATGAGCAGTTCTTC. It specifies CASSSLSGDSSYNEQFF.

This chain joins TRBV5-1 and TRBJ1-2, with D maybe TRBD1 (6 bases). Germline V gene sequence: CDR1 SGHRS, CDR2 YFSETQ. Trimming took 0 bases from V and 3 from J, leaving 15 bases between them. The CDR3 consists of 16 residues. CDR3 bases: TGCGCCAGCAGCTTGGCCTTAACAGGGTGGGACTATGGCTACACCTTC. It translates to CASSLALTGWDYGYTF.

V usage is TRBV11-2 and J usage is TRBJ2-7, with D possibly being TRBD2 (6 bases). This CDR3 is 13 amino acids long. With 5 bases removed from V and 2 bases from J, the gap between germline ends came to 10 bases. CDR1 is SGHAT, CDR2 FQNNGV, per germline. As DNA, the CDR3 is TGTGCCAGCAGCCTCTCGGGGGCCTACGAGCAGTACGTC. It yields the protein CASSLSGAYEQYV.

The chain combines TRBV27 with TRBJ1-2, with 8 bases aligning to TRBD1. Germline CDR1 and CDR2: MNHEY and SMNVEV (reference sequence). There are 13 residues in the CDR3. V lost 3 bases and J lost 8; bases outside the gene matches: 5. CDR3 DNA: TGTGCCAGCAGTTTTGGGACAGGCGAGGGCTACACCTTC. It specifies CASSFGTGEGYTF.

This clone has only one observation. In DNA form, the CDR3 reads TGTGCCAGCAGCTTAATCGGATTAGGGTCCTACAATGAGCAGTTCTTC. This sequence encodes CASSLIGLGSYNEQFF. The V and J genes are TRBV7-2 and TRBJ2-1; D gene uncertain. The CDR3 has 16 amino acids. V was shortened by 2 bases and J by 1 base, with 12 bases between the two germline ends. CDR1 SGHTA and CDR2 FQGNSA come from the germline V gene. The complete variable domain, with remaining parts taken from reference TRBV7-2 and TRBJ2-1, reads GAGVSQSPSNKVTEKGKDVELRCDPISGHTALYWYRQSLGQGLEFLIYFQGNSAPDKSGLPSDRFSAERTGGSVSTLTIQRTQQEDSAVYLCASSLIGLGSYNEQFFGPGTRLTVL.

The chain joins TRBV4-3 to TRBJ1-2, with 7 positions matching TRBD1. Germline V lookup: CDR1 LGHNA, CDR2 YSLEER. With 4 bases clipped from V and 5 bases from J, the junction kept 10 bases outside the gene matches. The CDR3 has 15 amino acids. The CDR3 DNA is TGCGCCAGCAGCCGGGGGACAGCGCAGAAGTATGGCTACACCTTC. As protein: CASSRGTAQKYGYTF.

The V gene is TRBV6-5, the J gene TRBJ1-3; D gene unclear. The CDR3 is 12 amino acids. Germline V lookup: CDR1 MNHEY, CDR2 SVGAGI. The V end lost 8 bases, the J end lost 0 bases, and 5 bases lay between the germline ends. This CDR3 is CASGVSGNTIYF. CDR3 coding DNA: TGTGCCAGCGGGGTCTCTGGAAACACCATATATTTT.

The gene calls are TRBV28 and TRBJ1-1; perhaps TRBD1 as D (5 bases). This CDR3 has 12 amino acids. Germline loops: CDR1 MDHEN, CDR2 SYDVKM. The V end lost 10 bases, the J end lost 6 bases, and 15 bases lay between the germline ends. CDR3 sequence (DNA): TGTGCCACCGAAGGGGATTTCGCTGAAGCTTTCTTT. It encodes CATEGDFAEAFF.

The chain uses TRBV27 and TRBJ1-3, with D perhaps matching TRBD1 (5 bases). This CDR3 region has 12 residues. V was cut by 8 bases and J by 4 bases, with 9 bases left in between. Germline lookup yields CDR1 MNHEY and CDR2 SMNVEV (reference sequence). This chain's CDR3 is CASGGTGNTIYF. The CDR3 nucleotides read TGTGCCAGCGGGGGGACGGGAAACACCATATATTTT.

CDR3 sequence: CASSTGGPYNEQFF. The CDR3 region has the DNA TGTGCCAGCAGTACGGGGGGGCCTTACAATGAGCAGTTCTTC. The rearrangement joins TRBV6-5 to TRBJ2-1, with 8 positions matching TRBD2. The CDR3 length is 14 residues. Unmatched junction bases numbered 4, after V lost 5 bases and J lost 4 bases. CDR1 and CDR2 from the germline V gene are MNHEY and SVGAGI.

This chain uses TRBV23-1 with TRBJ2-7, with 7 bases fitting TRBD1. TRBV23-1 qualifies as an ORF whose function is uncertain. With V trimmed by 0 bases and J by 0 bases, 5 bases remained unmatched. CDR3 length equals 16 residues. The CDR3 DNA reads as TGCGCCAGCAGTCAATCGTCACAGGGGTACTCCTACGAGCAGTACTTC. Residues: CASSQSSQGYSYEQYF.

This chain uses TRBV27 with TRBJ2-1; TRBD2 matches 9 bases. Unmatched junction bases numbered 7, after V lost 6 bases and J lost 4 bases. The V gene's germline CDR1 is MNHEY and CDR2 SMNVEV (reference sequence). CDR3 length: 15 residues. This CDR3 is CASSEVAGAYNEQFF. The CDR3 nucleotides are TGTGCCAGCAGCGAAGTAGCGGGAGCTTACAATGAGCAGTTCTTC.

This chain uses TRBV9 with TRBJ2-1, with 11 nucleotides matching TRBD2. The V segment lost 3 bases and the J segment 6 bases; nucleotides outside the gene matches: 2. From germline, CDR1 is SGDLS and CDR2 YYNGEE. The CDR3 runs 14 residues. This CDR3 is CASSGLAGFNEQFF. CDR3 nucleotide sequence: TGTGCCAGCAGCGGACTAGCGGGATTCAATGAGCAGTTCTTC.

On this clone itself: The sample holds other DNA sequences that translate to the same CDR3. V and J are TRBV6-6 and TRBJ1-3; D is undetermined. CDR3 size: 16 residues. The V gene lost 5 bases and the J gene lost 2 bases, with 16 bases spanning the gap. The germline V gene has CDR1 MNHNY and CDR2 SVGAGI (reference sequence). DNA for the CDR3: TGTGCCAGCAGTCCCTCCGGAGGGCTTACTGGAAACACCATATATTTT. Amino acids: CASSPSGGLTGNTIYF.